This entry lists 14 T cell receptor beta chains sequenced from one sample in a study of tumor-infiltrating lymphocytes in primary liver carcinoma. Germline DNA was also extracted, and blood RNA derived from unsorted whole blood. Reverse transcription of roughly 480 ng total RNA with a constant-region primer produced TCR beta cDNA. Each TCR beta library was derived from three nested multiplex PCR rounds that employed slightly modified ARM-PCR. The opening two PCR rounds, approximately 10 cycles each, paired TRBV1-TRBV30 forward primers with a C-beta reverse primer. TCRdb reprocessed the multiplex PCR reads with MiXCR, giving one entry per CDR3 protein. The sample yields 330,000 or so distinct CDR3 sequences, 65% seen once. The specimen sequenced was peripheral blood. The receptor set was obtained from a middle-aged man with primary liver carcinoma and hepatitis B virus infection.

Concerning this clonotype: It is likely a read error, because the conserved phenylalanine at the end of the CDR3 is missing. V usage is TRBV11-1 and J usage is TRBJ2-5; D possibly corresponds to TRBD2 (6 bases). Germline lookup yields CDR1 SGHAT and CDR2 FQDESV (reference sequence). The CDR3 contains 15 residues. This CDR3 is CAISPGRGAKETQYL. The CDR3 DNA reads as TGTGCCATCAGCCCAGGTCGCGGGGCAAAAGAAACCCAGTACCTC.

As regards this clonotype: A read error may explain this, as a much larger clone is one base away. The rearrangement joins TRBV4-1 to TRBJ2-5, with D perhaps matching TRBD1 (5 bases). CDR3 length: 16 amino acids. Germline CDR1 MGHRA, CDR2 YSYEKL. CDR3 nucleotides: TGCGCCAGCTGCCAAGAACCTGACTCAGGGTTGGAGACCCAGTACTTC. It translates to CASCQEPDSGLETQYF.

The V and J genes are TRBV6-1 and TRBJ2-5, with 8 nucleotides matching TRBD1. The germline CDR1 and CDR2 sequences are MNHNS and SASEGT. The CDR3 totals 16 residues. Trimming cost V 8 bases and J 2 bases; bases outside gene matches: 13. For the CDR3, the DNA is TGTGCCAGCGTGGACAGGGTTTGGGGGAGGCAAGAGACCCAGTACTTC. It specifies CASVDRVWGRQETQYF.

As to this clonotype: Germline and junction disagree at one end, which may indicate a read error. The chain employs TRBV11-2 and TRBJ2-5; the D is unclear. This CDR3 comprises 14 residues. Germline lookup yields CDR1 SGHAT and CDR2 FQNNGV. DNA for the CDR3: TGTGCTAGCAACTCCCGGGCTAGGGTTGAGACCCAGTACTTC. Its protein is CASNSRARVETQYF.

This clonotype was observed at least ten times. The chain employs TRBV10-1 and TRBJ2-1, with no clear D. V was trimmed by 3 bases and J by 6 bases, leaving 9 bases between them. This CDR3 is 13 amino acids long. Germline lookup yields CDR1 WNHNN and CDR2 SYGVQD (reference sequence). The CDR3 loop reads CASSDPGINEQFF. The CDR3 nucleotides read TGCGCCAGCAGTGATCCCGGAATCAATGAGCAGTTCTTC.

The chain joins TRBV5-1 to TRBJ2-1; 10 nucleotides match TRBD2. Germline CDR1 SGHRS, CDR2 YFSETQ. This CDR3 region has 16 residues. Unmatched junction bases numbered 6, after V lost 4 bases and J lost 2 bases. The CDR3 nucleotides read TGCGCCAGCAGCCATGGACTAGCGGCCGCCTACAATGAGCAGTTCTTC. This codes for CASSHGLAAAYNEQFF.

A word on this clonotype: A read error may produce the germline difference seen at one junction end. The chain uses TRBV5-8 and TRBJ1-6, with no clear D. Germline CDR1 SGHTS, CDR2 YDEGEE. The length of the CDR3 is 15 residues. CDR3 nucleotides: TGTGCCAGCAGCTTTGGAGATCTGGAAAATTCACCCCTCCGCTTT. Translation gives CASSFGDLENSPLRF.

This clonotype was detected a few times. This chain uses TRBV6-6 with TRBJ2-2; tentative D call: TRBD2 (5 bases). Trimming shortened V by 1 base and J by 0 bases, and 9 bases separated the two germline ends. This CDR3 contains 16 residues. CDR1 and CDR2 from the germline V gene are MNHNY and SVGAGI (reference sequence). The CDR3 bases are TGTGCCAGCAGTTACTTCGGGAACGCGAACACCGGGGAGCTGTTTTTT. It specifies CASSYFGNANTGELFF.

V gene TRBV5-4 combines with J gene TRBJ2-3; tentatively, D is TRBD1 or TRBD2 (5 bases each). The CDR3 covers 14 residues. Germline values: CDR1 SGHNT, CDR2 YYREEE (reference sequence). Trimming shortened V by 2 bases and J by 2 bases, and 9 bases separated the two germline ends. CDR3 in amino acids: CASSFGTNTDTQYF. The CDR3 coding sequence is TGTGCCAGCAGCTTCGGGACCAACACAGATACGCAGTATTTT.

This clonotype was observed at least ten times. The V gene is TRBV11-3, the J gene TRBJ2-1; TRBD2 matches 16 bases. Germline-derived CDR1 and CDR2 are SGHNT and YENEEA. This CDR3 comprises 16 residues. Losses at the gene ends were 5 bases for V and 9 bases for J; bases not matched to a gene: 7. Written as DNA, the CDR3 is TGTGCCAGCAGCCAGGGGGGACTAGCGGGAGGGGGTGAGCAGTTCTTC. Translating it yields CASSQGGLAGGGEQFF.

For this clonotype: Being one base from a much bigger clone, this may be a read error. The chain uses TRBV6-2 or TRBV6-3 and TRBJ2-7; 8 bases fit TRBD2. The CDR3 has 14 residues. V was clipped by 11 bases and J by 5 bases; unmatched bases: 14. Germline V CDR1 and CDR2: MNHEY, SVGEGT. The CDR3 region has the DNA TGTGCCGCAAGGGGTAGCGGGAAGTGGCACGAGCAGTACTTC. It encodes CAARGSGKWHEQYF.

A remark on this clonotype: Just one base apart from a much larger clone, this may be a read error. The gene calls are TRBV28 and TRBJ1-5, with TRBD1 as a possible D gene (6 bases). Germline CDR1 MDHEN, CDR2 SYDVKM. This CDR3 is built from 12 residues. This CDR3 is CASSPPRGPKHF. In DNA, the CDR3 is TGTGCCAGCAGTCCTCCTCGGGGGCCCAAGCATTTT. The full variable domain, completed using reference TRBV28 and TRBJ1-5, is DVKVTQSSRYLVKRTGEKVFLECVQDMDHENMFWYRQDPGLGLRLIYFSYDVKMKEKGDIPEGYSVSREKKERFSLILESASTNQTSMYLCASSPPRGPKHFGDGTRLSIL.

Turning to this clonotype: The junction differs from germline at one of its ends, possibly a read error. The CDR3 loop reads CSVWDLSTEELFF. CDR3 in DNA: TGCAGCGTTTGGGACTTAAGCACCGAGGAGCTGTTTTTT. The chain has TRBV29-1 and TRBJ2-2, with D perhaps matching TRBD2 (6 bases). The germline gives CDR1 SQVTM, CDR2 ANQGSEA. The CDR3 runs to 13 residues.

As for this clonotype: With a much larger clone just one base away, this may be a read error. The V and J genes are TRBV6-2 or TRBV6-3 and TRBJ1-2; D uncertain. V gave up 2 bases and J gave up 8 bases, with 12 bases separating them. The CDR3 runs 13 residues. Germline CDR1 reads MNHEY; CDR2 reads SVGEGT. The DNA of the CDR3 is TGTGCCAGCAGTTACAGCAGGACTGGGGGCTACACCTTC. Translating gives CASSYSRTGGYTF.